This TCR beta chain was identified during a study of blood T cell repertoires in COVID-19. About the study: The study drew acute and convalescent COVID-19 samples from the United States, Italy and Spain. T cells, B-cell-depleted T cells, or PBMCs supplied cDNA or gDNA.

Original data processing: Estimation of nucleated cell counts relied on the amplification of reference gene primers. Produced via immunoSEQ multiplex PCR; TCRdb's table is partial and in-frame only. V and J calls and clone size come straight from that table; D and trimming were deduced from the DNA. Seen here are about 140,000 clones, 84% observed once, and the top ten hold less than 9%. The CDR3 is made up of 15 amino acids. CDR1 and CDR2 from the germline V gene are KGHDR and SFDVKD. The V gene end was trimmed by 4 bases and the J gene end by 11 bases; junction bases not matched to a gene: 13. This clone was found a few times. Those enrolled in Seattle joined during active infection and were followed longitudinally afterward.

Sequenced: peripheral blood. This chain joins TRBV24-1 and TRBJ1-5, with 7 bases identical to TRBD1. The TCR was taken from a man aged 25-45 years with COVID-19, enrolled during active disease. In DNA form, the CDR3 reads TGTGCCACCAGTGACGGTACAGGGGTGGTCGTGGCCCAGCATTTT. This encodes CATSDGTGVVVAQHF.